This T cell receptor beta chain comes out of a study of monozygotic twins with inflammatory bowel disease. Findings and limits, study-wide: Similarity of repertoires did not differ between concordant and discordant twins, possibly from limited power. Among the T cells, different subtypes could not be distinguished. TCRbeta inverse Simpson diversity was decreased in IBD patients versus healthy co-twins.

Concerning this clonotype itself: The target antigen is unknown.

This CDR3 is 15 amino acids long. Germline V gene lookup returns CDR1 LGHNA and CDR2 YNFKEQ. Total RNA was isolated from whole blood without T cell sorting. Reprocessing the 5' RACE reads, TCRdb reports a single entry for every CDR3 protein and omits DNA. The listing records about 300,000 distinct CDR3 sequences. J is TRBJ1-3 and V is TRBV4-2. The TCR comes from a human donor with ulcerative colitis or Crohn's disease, or a healthy co-twin of an affected twin (not recorded which). Source material: blood. CDR3 residues: CASSQKSGSGNTIYF.